A selection of T cell receptor beta chains follows, all from one sample in a study of identical twins. TCRdb recomputed calls from the 5' RACE reads with MiXCR, one row per CDR3 protein. The sample consists of roughly 500,000 distinct CDR3 sequences, approximately 22% of them appearing once. The sample was also linked to a second study, of T cells expressing NK-cell markers.

Sequenced material: CD4+ T cells sorted from blood. The origin of the receptors is a woman under 30 in good health. CDR3s include the opening cysteine and the closing phenylalanine or tryptophan. A D gene is named only where the DNA matches it firmly. Rows give clone size only sometimes, using once, few, many, or a class for an expanded clone.

V	size	J	D	length	CDR3	DNA
TRBV20-1	NA	TRBJ1-1	NA	13	CSAIPGVETEAFF	TGCAGTGCTATACCAGGGGTGGAAACTGAAGCTTTCTTT
TRBV29-1	few	TRBJ2-7	TRBD2	15	CSVPVGRGNSYEQYF	TGCAGCGTTCCCGTCGGGCGGGGGAACTCCTACGAGCAGTACTTC
TRBV12-3/TRBV12-4	few	TRBJ2-5	NA	13	CASTRQPQETQYF	TGTGCCAGCACCCGACAGCCCCAAGAGACCCAGTACTTC
TRBV5-1	many	TRBJ1-2	NA	15	CASSLKPGEAYGYTF	TGCGCCAGCAGCTTGAAGCCAGGTGAAGCTTATGGCTACACCTTC
TRBV27	NA	TRBJ2-1	NA	13	CASSLRPVGEQFF	TGTGCCAGCAGTTTACGGCCCGTCGGCGAGCAGTTCTTC
TRBV7-2	few	TRBJ2-5	TRBD1	14	CASSSGQVPETQYF	TGTGCCAGCAGCTCAGGACAGGTCCCTGAGACCCAGTACTTC
TRBV20-1	NA	TRBJ2-1	TRBD2	14	CSASRGLAGGLEFF	TGCAGTGCTAGCAGGGGACTAGCGGGAGGGTTGGAGTTCTTC
TRBV7-9	NA	TRBJ2-1	TRBD2	16	CASSARLAGGGNEQFF	TGTGCCAGCAGCGCCCGACTAGCGGGAGGGGGAAATGAGCAGTTCTTC
TRBV9	many	TRBJ1-6	NA	15	CASSVRGSYNSPLHF	TGTGCCAGCAGCGTAAGGGGGTCCTATAATTCACCCCTCCACTTT
TRBV5-5	few	TRBJ2-4	NA	17	CASSLDYRVLAKNIQYF	TGTGCCAGCAGCTTGGATTACAGGGTTCTAGCCAAAAACATTCAGTACTTC
TRBV20-1	NA	TRBJ1-2	TRBD1	10	CSASGTGDVF	TGCAGTGCGTCCGGTACAGGGGACGTCTTC
TRBV19	NA	TRBJ1-1	NA	13	CASSISKNTEAFF	TGTGCCAGTAGTATTAGCAAGAACACTGAAGCTTTCTTT
TRBV12-3/TRBV12-4	few	TRBJ1-2	NA	11	CASRRGTLYTF	TGTGCCAGCAGACGGGGGACTTTATACACCTTC
TRBV10-3	once	TRBJ2-5	NA	13	CAISSGSRDTQYF	TGTGCCATCAGTTCAGGGAGCCGGGATACCCAGTACTTC
TRBV4-3	NA	TRBJ2-1	TRBD2	17	CASSQERTSGSDNEQFF	TGCGCCAGCAGCCAAGAACGGACTAGCGGGAGTGACAATGAGCAGTTCTTC
TRBV7-2	few	TRBJ1-2	NA	14	CASSFGRSHYGYTF	TGTGCCAGCAGCTTTGGCAGGTCCCACTATGGCTACACCTTC
TRBV20-1	few	TRBJ1-1	NA	13	CSAGGRDFAEAFF	TGCAGTGCCGGGGGTCGGGATTTCGCTGAAGCTTTCTTT
TRBV14	many	TRBJ2-2	TRBD2	14	CASKTSANTGELFF	TGTGCCAGCAAGACTAGCGCGAACACCGGGGAGCTGTTTTTT
TRBV10-3	few	TRBJ1-1	TRBD1	13	CAISESPDRKAFF	TGTGCCATCAGTGAGTCTCCGGACAGGAAAGCTTTCTTT
TRBV12-3/TRBV12-4	few	TRBJ2-3	NA	14	CASSLLRGADTQYF	TGTGCCAGCAGTTTACTTCGCGGGGCAGATACGCAGTATTTT
TRBV6-1	many	TRBJ1-2	NA	14	CASHAAGGFYGYTF	TGTGCCAGCCACGCAGCGGGGGGGTTCTATGGCTACACCTTC
TRBV2	NA	TRBJ1-1	NA	14	CASSVNRVNTEAFF	TGTGCCAGCAGTGTTAACAGGGTAAACACTGAAGCTTTCTTT
TRBV4-1	NA	TRBJ2-5	TRBD1	16	CASSQYVRDRKETQYF	TGCGCCAGCAGCCAGTACGTACGGGACAGAAAAGAGACCCAGTACTTC
TRBV20-1	few	TRBJ1-4	NA	12	CSGRFGNEKLFF	TGCAGTGGCCGGTTCGGTAATGAAAAACTGTTTTTT
TRBV12-3/TRBV12-4	NA	TRBJ2-2	NA	15	CAVRPGRAPTGELFF	TGTGCCGTCCGCCCCGGCAGGGCTCCCACCGGGGAGCTGTTTTTT
TRBV12-3/TRBV12-4	NA	TRBJ2-5	TRBD1	17	CASSLSGGSRGQETQYF	TGTGCCAGCAGTTTATCAGGCGGATCCAGGGGGCAAGAGACCCAGTACTTC
TRBV3-1	NA	TRBJ2-5	NA	15	CASSQRPAVGETQYF	TGTGCCAGCAGCCAACGGCCGGCAGTGGGGGAGACCCAGTACTTC
TRBV20-1	few	TRBJ2-5	TRBD2	12	CSAQSGEETQYF	TGCAGTGCTCAGAGCGGGGAAGAGACCCAGTACTTC
TRBV29-1	many	TRBJ2-6	NA	14	CSVGEVVGANVLTF	TGCAGCGTTGGGGAAGTCGTTGGGGCCAACGTCCTGACTTTC
TRBV12-5	many	TRBJ2-7	NA	11	CASGTSYEQYF	TGTGCTAGTGGCACCTCCTACGAGCAGTACTTC
TRBV12-3/TRBV12-4	NA	TRBJ1-6	TRBD1	16	CASSLRRQGAGSPLHF	TGTGCCAGCAGTCTAAGAAGACAGGGGGCAGGGTCACCCCTCCACTTT
TRBV2	many	TRBJ1-4	NA	14	CASRLRSTNEKLFF	TGTGCCAGCAGGCTCAGATCAACTAATGAAAAACTGTTTTTT
TRBV20-1	NA	TRBJ2-5	TRBD2	16	CSAREFLAGGLETQYF	TGCAGTGCTAGAGAGTTCCTAGCGGGGGGCTTAGAGACCCAGTACTTC
TRBV9	few	TRBJ2-7	NA	16	CASSAGAGSSSYEQYF	TGTGCCAGCAGCGCAGGAGCGGGCTCGAGCTCCTACGAGCAGTACTTC
TRBV20-1	NA	TRBJ1-2	NA	13	CSARGSGDYGYTF	TGCAGTGCTAGGGGGTCCGGCGACTATGGCTACACCTTC
TRBV7-9	few	TRBJ1-5	NA	12	CASSLELGPQHF	TGTGCCAGCAGCTTAGAACTGGGGCCCCAGCATTTT
TRBV7-2	NA	TRBJ2-7	NA	13	CASSSQLGNEQYF	TGTGCCAGCAGCAGTCAACTCGGGAACGAGCAGTACTTC
TRBV7-6	few	TRBJ2-3	TRBD2	18	CASSLVFSSGFTTDTQYF	TGTGCCAGCAGCTTAGTGTTTTCTAGCGGATTTACCACAGATACGCAGTATTTT
TRBV20-1	NA	TRBJ1-5	NA	14	CSASWAGGNQPQHF	TGCAGTGCTAGTTGGGCAGGGGGCAATCAGCCCCAGCATTTT
TRBV27	NA	TRBJ2-3	NA	15	CASSPSPPSTDTQYF	TGTGCCAGCAGTCCCTCACCTCCTAGCACAGATACGCAGTATTTT
TRBV29-1	NA	TRBJ1-1	NA	13	CSVQTRRIAEAFF	TGCAGCGTTCAGACACGGAGGATAGCTGAAGCTTTCTTT
TRBV9	few	TRBJ1-1	NA	14	CASSVRGLNTEAFF	TGTGCCAGCAGCGTACGGGGCCTGAACACTGAAGCTTTCTTT
TRBV5-1	many	TRBJ2-3	TRBD2	17	CASSLVLTSGGGDTQYF	TGCGCCAGCAGCTTGGTGTTGACTAGCGGGGGAGGAGATACGCAGTATTTT
TRBV20-1	many	TRBJ2-7	NA	13	CSASPGLHYEQYF	TGCAGTGCCAGTCCGGGACTTCACTACGAGCAGTACTTC
TRBV12-3/TRBV12-4	few	TRBJ2-7	NA	13	CASSWSGNHEQYF	TGTGCCAGCAGTTGGTCGGGGAACCACGAGCAGTACTTC
TRBV20-1	many	TRBJ2-1	TRBD2	14	CSAREPGLAGDRFF	TGCAGTGCTAGGGAGCCTGGGCTAGCGGGAGATCGGTTCTTC